This entry lists 23 T cell receptor beta chains sequenced from one sample in a study of shared clonotypes between healthy human individuals. Clones were sequenced by immunoSEQ multiplex PCR, and TCRdb holds only the in-frame ones, with some missing. The data contain around 750,000 clones, roughly 70% of them singletons. Material: memory CD4+ T cells sorted from blood. Subset in this sample: CD45RA-negative fraction. Receptors originate from a woman under 40 in good health.

V usage is TRBV5-1 and J usage is TRBJ2-5; weak D call: TRBD2 (5 bases). Germline V gene sequence: CDR1 SGHRS, CDR2 YFSETQ. Between the trimmed V and J ends, which lost 1 base and 0 bases, there was a span of 7 bases. The CDR3 length is 14 residues. CDR3 amino acids: CASSLNGDQETQYF. The CDR3, as DNA: TGCGCCAGCAGCTTGAACGGGGACCAAGAGACCCAGTACTTC.

This clone was counted once. The chain employs TRBV27 and TRBJ2-5, with D tentatively TRBD1 or TRBD2 (5 bases each). Trimming removed 3 bases from V and 5 bases from J, with 13 bases in between. The CDR3 is made up of 14 amino acids. Germline V gives CDR1 MNHEY, CDR2 SMNVEV (reference sequence). The CDR3 coding sequence is TGTGCCAGCAGTTTGGTAGGGGAGAGGGAGACCCAGTACTTC. It codes for CASSLVGERETQYF.

This rearrangement joins TRBV18 to TRBJ2-7; the D gene is possibly TRBD2 (5 bases). Trimming left V 5 bases short and J 1 base short, with 18 bases between. Germline V gene lookup returns CDR1 KGHSH and CDR2 LQKENI. The CDR3 runs to 16 residues. In nucleotides, the CDR3 is TGTGCCAGCTCAGCGGGCACCGGACGGATATCCTACGAGCAGTACTTC. This codes for CASSAGTGRISYEQYF.

This sequence joins TRBV2 and TRBJ1-1; the D is unclear. Per germline, CDR1 SNHLY and CDR2 FYNNEI. CDR3 size: 12 residues. Trimming left V 9 bases short and J 4 bases short, with 12 bases between. CDR3 sequence (DNA): TGTGCCAGAGCCCTGGTGACCACTGAAGCTTTCTTT. This gives the protein CARALVTTEAFF.

The chain joins TRBV14 to TRBJ2-2; a possible D gene is TRBD2 (5 bases). Per the germline V gene, CDR1 is SGHDN and CDR2 is FVKESK. There are 15 residues in the CDR3. V lost 5 bases and J lost 5, with 15 bases in between. The CDR3 DNA reads TGTGCCAGCAGCGGGAGCCCGGGGTGGACCGGGGAGCTGTTTTTT. This sequence encodes CASSGSPGWTGELFF.

This chain connects TRBV7-3 to TRBJ1-6; 7 bases align to TRBD1. Germline CDR1 and CDR2: SGHTA and FQGTGA. The CDR3 length is 15 residues. The J segment lost 9 bases and the V segment lost 5 bases, leaving 10 bases of the junction unmatched. The DNA for the CDR3 is TGTGCCAGCAGCCCCCAGGGGACAGAAGGTTCACCCCTCCACTTT. It is translated as CASSPQGTEGSPLHF. Full variable domain (rest looked up from reference TRBV7-3 and TRBJ1-6): GAGVSQTPSNKVTEKGKYVELRCDPISGHTALYWYRQSLGQGPEFLIYFQGTGAADDSGLPNDRFFAVRPEGSVSTLKIQRTERGDSAVYLCASSPQGTEGSPLHFGNGTRLTVT.

V gene TRBV7-9 combines with J gene TRBJ2-3; no clear D gene. Trimming removed 7 bases at V and 5 bases at J, with 19 bases between. The CDR3 totals 15 residues. The germline V gene has CDR1 SEHNR and CDR2 FQNEAQ (reference sequence). CDR3 DNA: TGTGCCAGCACCCTAACTGGGCAAGCTAGAGATACGCAGTATTTT. Translating it yields CASTLTGQARDTQYF.

The chain employs TRBV10-3 and TRBJ2-7; weak D call: TRBD1 (6 bases). The CDR3 length is 13 residues. Trimming took 6 bases from V and 3 from J, leaving 12 bases between them. Germline V gives CDR1 ENHRY, CDR2 SYGVKD. CDR3 loop: CAISPQGNYEQYF. CDR3 coding DNA: TGTGCCATCAGCCCACAGGGAAACTACGAGCAGTACTTC.

The CDR3 region is CAWSPRTGGSNQPQHF. For the CDR3, the DNA is TGTGCCTGGAGCCCGAGGACAGGGGGAAGTAATCAGCCCCAGCATTTT. V gene TRBV30 combines with J gene TRBJ1-5, with 10 bases lining up with TRBD1. CDR1 is GTSNPN, CDR2 SVGIG, per germline (reference sequence). The CDR3 has 16 amino acids. The V gene end was trimmed by 3 bases and the J gene end by 4 bases; junction bases not matched to a gene: 9.

The V gene is TRBV5-1, the J gene TRBJ1-2, with D possibly matching TRBD1 (6 bases). The germline CDR1 and CDR2 sequences are SGHRS and YFSETQ. V was cut by 0 bases and J by 0 bases, with 18 bases left in between. The CDR3 extends over 18 amino acids. CDR3 in DNA: TGCGCCAGCAGCTTGGTGGCCGGGACATTGGGATCTAACTATGGCTACACCTTC. Encoded protein: CASSLVAGTLGSNYGYTF. Using reference TRBV5-1 and TRBJ1-2 for the parts outside the CDR3, the full variable domain is KAGVTQTPRYLIKTRGQQVTLSCSPISGHRSVSWYQQTPGQGLQFLFEYFSETQRNKGNFPGRFSGRQFSNSRSEMNVSTLELGDSALYLCASSLVAGTLGSNYGYTFGSGTRLTVV.

This clone was seen more than once but under ten times. The chain couples TRBV28 to TRBJ2-1, with D unresolved. Trimming shortened V by 6 bases and J by 6 bases, and 6 bases separated the two germline ends. This CDR3 is built from 11 residues. CDR1 MDHEN and CDR2 SYDVKM come from the germline V gene. This CDR3 is CASRSLNEQFF. DNA of the CDR3: TGTGCCAGCAGATCCCTCAATGAGCAGTTCTTC.

This clone was picked up a small number of times. V gene TRBV28 combines with J gene TRBJ1-5; 9 bases are a match to TRBD1. Losses at the gene ends were 11 bases for V and 7 bases for J; bases not matched to a gene: 15. There are 15 residues in the CDR3. Germline-derived CDR1 and CDR2 are MDHEN and SYDVKM. The CDR3 nucleotides read TGTGCCGGAGCACCCGGGACAGGGCAGCGGCAGCCCCAGCATTTT. It is translated as CAGAPGTGQRQPQHF.

This chain uses TRBV5-1 with TRBJ2-6, with no clear D. There are 15 residues in the CDR3. The germline CDR1 and CDR2 sequences are SGHRS and YFSETQ. Trimming removed 1 base from V and 1 base from J, with 6 bases in between. In nucleotides, the CDR3 is TGCGCCAGCAGCTTGTGGCGGTCTGGGGCCAACGTCCTGACTTTC. Translated: CASSLWRSGANVLTF.

This chain joins TRBV7-3 and TRBJ2-5; the D is unclear. The CDR3 has 13 residues. V was clipped by 5 bases and J by 4 bases, with 11 bases between them. CDR1 SGHTA and CDR2 FQGTGA come from the germline V gene. Here the CDR3 DNA reads TGTGCCAGCAGCCCTATCCCGGGAGAGACCCAGTACTTC. It specifies CASSPIPGETQYF.

This chain links TRBV10-3 with TRBJ1-2; D is unresolved. Trimming took off 4 bases at V and 3 bases at J, with 12 bases between the two ends. The germline V gene encodes CDR1 ENHRY and CDR2 SYGVKD. The CDR3 spans 14 residues. CDR3 loop: CAISASDDYYGYTF. For the CDR3, the DNA is TGTGCCATCAGTGCCTCGGACGACTACTATGGCTACACCTTC.

The chain carries TRBV10-2 and TRBJ2-7, with a weak D call TRBD2 (5 bases). The V end was cut by 1 base, the J end by 6 bases, with 13 bases between. This CDR3 spans 14 amino acids. Germline V CDR1 and CDR2: WSHSY, SAAADI. The DNA of the CDR3 is TGCGCCAGCAGTGAGTATCTAGTAGGAGGCGAGCAGTACTTC. Translating it yields CASSEYLVGGEQYF.

This clone was detected only a few times. The rearrangement joins TRBV11-2 to TRBJ2-7; D not certain. From germline, CDR1 is SGHAT and CDR2 FQNNGV. There are 14 residues in the CDR3. V lost 0 bases and J 0 bases, leaving 6 bases between the germline ends. CDR3 coding DNA: TGTGCCAGCAGCTTAGATCAAGTCTCCTACGAGCAGTACTTC. It specifies CASSLDQVSYEQYF.

The gene calls are TRBV19 and TRBJ2-2; D may be TRBD1 or TRBD2 (5 bases each). Germline CDR1 and CDR2: LNHDA and SQIVND (reference sequence). The CDR3 extends over 15 amino acids. Trimming took 2 bases from V and 7 from J, leaving 14 bases between them. The DNA for the CDR3 is TGTGCCAGTAGTATAAGTGGGACGAAGGTCGGGGAGCTGTTTTTT. This codes for CASSISGTKVGELFF.

The rearrangement links TRBV19 to TRBJ1-2, with 7 bases that match TRBD1. Germline assignment: CDR1 LNHDA and CDR2 SQIVND (reference sequence). V lost 8 bases to trimming and J lost 7 bases; unmatched junction nucleotides: 16. The CDR3 is 15 residues long. The CDR3 DNA is TGTGCCAGTCGGGACCCGACAGGGAGATATGGTGGCTACACCTTC. It yields the protein CASRDPTGRYGGYTF.

For this clone: The identical CDR3 is also encoded by other nucleotide sequences in the sample. The V gene is TRBV18, the J gene TRBJ2-7; D uncertain. The germline CDR1 and CDR2 sequences are KGHSH and LQKENI. V lost 3 bases to trimming and J lost 4 bases, with 7 bases between them. The CDR3 runs to 12 residues. The CDR3, as DNA: TGTGCCAGCTCACCCGACCATTACGAGCAGTACTTC. Protein product: CASSPDHYEQYF.

The chain employs TRBV19 and TRBJ1-5, with 9 bases fitting TRBD1. This CDR3 region has 14 residues. Germline-derived CDR1 and CDR2 are LNHDA and SQIVND (reference sequence). V shed 9 bases, J shed 4 bases, and the junction held 7 bases outside the gene matches. The CDR3 region has the DNA TGTGCCAGCAAATCGGGACAGGGTAATCAGCCCCAGCATTTT. Translating gives CASKSGQGNQPQHF.

V gene TRBV2 combines with J gene TRBJ2-2, with 9 bases matching TRBD1. The CDR3 totals 13 residues. CDR1 is SNHLY and CDR2 is FYNNEI in the germline V gene. J gave up 6 bases and V 6 bases, and 2 bases lay outside the gene matches. CDR3: CASSRDRAGELFF. CDR3 in DNA: TGTGCCAGCAGCCGGGACAGGGCCGGGGAGCTGTTTTTT. Complete variable domain (other parts from reference TRBV2 and TRBJ2-2): EPEVTQTPSHQVTQMGQEVILRCVPISNHLYFYWYRQILGQKVEFLVSFYNNEISEKSEIFDDQFSVERPDGSNFTLKIRSTKLEDSAMYFCASSRDRAGELFFGEGSRLTVL.

This chain connects TRBV28 to TRBJ1-2; 8 nucleotides align to TRBD1. This CDR3 is 15 amino acids long. Looked up from germline, CDR1 is MDHEN and CDR2 is SYDVKM. V was pared by 6 bases and J by 0 bases, with 6 bases of the junction left unmatched. The CDR3 region is CASRGQGATNYGYTF. CDR3 DNA: TGTGCCAGCAGGGGTCAGGGGGCCACTAACTATGGCTACACCTTC.